A selection of T cell receptor beta chains follows, all from one sample in a study of spatial heterogeneity in lung cancer. TCRdb passed the 5' RACE reads through MiXCR, listing each CDR3 protein once. The sample yields 40,000 or so distinct CDR3 sequences, 6% to 8% seen once. The sample in question was PBMCs, obtained at surgery. These TCRs come from a male donor with early-stage non-small cell lung cancer. CDR3s include the opening cysteine and the closing phenylalanine or tryptophan. A D gene is named only where the DNA matches it firmly. Some rows mark clone size as missing; the rest say once, few, many or name a class of expanded clone.

v_call	cdr3_length	d_call	j_call	clone_size	cdr3_nt	cdr3_aa
TRBV6-5	12	-	TRBJ1-2	-	TGTGCCAGCATGGGGGAAGTCGGAGGCTACACCTTC	CASMGEVGGYTF
TRBV6-2/TRBV6-3	17	-	TRBJ1-1	-	TGTGCCAGCAGTTTCCGCAGAGGACGGGGCGTGAACACTGAAGCTTTCTTT	CASSFRRGRGVNTEAFF
TRBV7-9	14	-	TRBJ2-7	many	TGTGCCAGCACCCCCCAGGGTATATCCTACGAGCAGTACTTC	CASTPQGISYEQYF
TRBV27	15	TRBD1	TRBJ2-3	-	TGTGCCAGCAGTTTCGGACAGGGAGACACAGATACGCAGTATTTT	CASSFGQGDTDTQYF
TRBV18	14	TRBD2	TRBJ2-3	many	TGTGCCAGCTCACCAAGCGGGATATCAGATACGCAGTATTTT	CASSPSGISDTQYF
TRBV20-1	13	TRBD2	TRBJ2-7	few	TGCAGTGCTAGACTGGAGCGGGGCTACGAGCAGTACTTC	CSARLERGYEQYF
TRBV11-1	14	-	TRBJ2-7	-	TGTGCCAGCAGCGGCCTCAGGGATACCTACGAGCAGTACTTC	CASSGLRDTYEQYF
TRBV20-1	13	TRBD1	TRBJ1-1	few	TGCAGTGCACCGACAGGGTTGACGCCTGAAGCTTTCTTT	CSAPTGLTPEAFF
TRBV18	13	-	TRBJ1-1	few	TGTGCCAGCTCACCGGGTAGGGCCCTGAGAGCTTTCTTT	CASSPGRALRAFF
TRBV15	14	TRBD1	TRBJ1-1	-	TGTGCCACCAGCTTATCAACAGGGGTCACTGAAGCTTTCTTT	CATSLSTGVTEAFF
TRBV11-2	13	-	TRBJ2-5	few	TGTGCCAGCACCTCAGGGAGCCAAGAGACCCAGTACTTC	CASTSGSQETQYF
TRBV6-5	14	-	TRBJ1-1	many	TGTGCCAGCAGTTACTCGAGGGGCGGAGGATCCGCTTTCTTT	CASSYSRGGGSAFF
TRBV9	19	TRBD1	TRBJ2-1	-	TGTGCCAGCAGCGTAACTAAGGACAGGGGACATACTGGATGGAATGAGCAGTTCTTC	CASSVTKDRGHTGWNEQFF
TRBV7-2	14	-	TRBJ1-3	few	TGTGCCAGCACCTTAGGGCTCTCTGGAAACACCATATATTTT	CASTLGLSGNTIYF
TRBV7-9	12	-	TRBJ1-3	once	TGTGCCAGCAGCCGGGATTTCTACACCATATATTTT	CASSRDFYTIYF
TRBV18	12	-	TRBJ1-1	-	TGTGCCAGTTTCCCGAGGGACACTGAAGCTTTCTTT	CASFPRDTEAFF
TRBV7-2	14	-	TRBJ2-5	many	TGTGCCAGCAGCTTAGTTTCACAGCAAGAGACCCAGTACTTC	CASSLVSQQETQYF
TRBV24-1	13	-	TRBJ2-1	many	TGTGCCACCAGTGATTTGCATGGCCTAGAGCAGTTCTTC	CATSDLHGLEQFF
TRBV7-8	16	-	TRBJ1-6	-	TGTGCCAGCAGCTTAGCGAGGACGGGGTATAATTCACCCCTCCACTTT	CASSLARTGYNSPLHF
TRBV6-2/TRBV6-3	15	-	TRBJ2-3	many	TGTGCCAGCAGTTACGGAGGGGGGGGCACAGATACGCAGTATTTT	CASSYGGGGTDTQYF
TRBV29-1	16	TRBD1	TRBJ2-5	many	TGCAGCGTTGAAGATCCAACCCGGGACAGTCTAGAGACCCAGTACTTC	CSVEDPTRDSLETQYF
TRBV13	16	-	TRBJ1-1	many	TGTGCCAGCAGCCCGAGGCGGGGTAATAGATACACTGAAGCTTTCTTT	CASSPRRGNRYTEAFF
TRBV12-3/TRBV12-4	14	-	TRBJ1-3	many	TGTGCCAGCAGTCGCGGACAGTCTGGAAACACCATATATTTT	CASSRGQSGNTIYF
TRBV12-3/TRBV12-4	18	-	TRBJ2-4	many	TGTGCCAGCAGTTTACGAAGACAGGTCCGAGAAGCCAAAAACATTCAGTACTTC	CASSLRRQVREAKNIQYF